Reported below is one T cell receptor (beta chain). Antigen specificity is unknown. Genomic DNA (from each subset) was split evenly across several immunoSEQ plates. Profiling relied on immunoSEQ multiplex PCR, and the TCRdb table lists in-frame clones only, not all of them. Altogether some 2,500,000 clones are present, about 90% being singletons, with the ten largest covering roughly 0.34%. The data belong to a study of shared clonotypes between healthy human individuals. For the study at large: Donors had three CD4 naive, three CD4 memory, two CD8 naive and one CD8 memory plate apiece.

The CD4+ fraction was divided into a CD45RA+ naive subset and a CD45RA-negative memory subset. Overall study results and limits: Relative to memory subsets, naive subsets generally showed larger estimated richness.

This clonotype was obtained from a young man in good health. Some clones in this sample may be carry-over from other donors' samples. Sequenced: naive CD4+ T cells from PBMCs. Specified subset: CD45RA+ positively selected.

In nucleotides, the CDR3 is TGTGCCAGCAGTCGTTGGCAGAACTACAATGAGCAGTTCTTC. This translates into CASSRWQNYNEQFF. The gene calls are TRBV2 and TRBJ2-1; D unresolved. There are 14 residues in the CDR3. Trimming left V 5 bases short and J 3 bases short, with 11 bases between. CDR1 and CDR2 from the germline V gene are SNHLY and FYNNEI.